These 6 T cell receptor beta chains share one sample of origin, sequenced in a study of regulatory T cells in long-lasting Graves disease. Indicated time point: newly diagnosed GD, antithyroid drugs for less than 3 months. PBMCs were the source of the RNA used for TCR sequencing. The TCR beta library used iRepertoire HTBI primers with Arm-PCR amplification of CDR3. TCRdb recomputed calls from the multiplex PCR reads with MiXCR, one row per CDR3 protein. The data show around 400,000 distinct CDR3 sequences, approximately 16% seen once. These records were also assigned to another study, of T cells in Graves' hyperthyroidism and ophthalmopathy.

This specimen consisted of peripheral blood mononuclear cells (PBMCs), obtained at new diagnosis, from a patient treated with antithyroid drugs. The receptors come from a woman in her forties with Graves disease.

This clonotype was counted ten times or more. The chain couples TRBV12-3 or TRBV12-4 to TRBJ2-7; 8 nucleotides line up with TRBD2. The CDR3 length is 14 residues. With V trimmed by 6 bases and J by 6 bases, 10 bases remained unmatched. The CDR3 sequence is CASRTGTSPFEQYF. DNA for the CDR3: TGTGCCAGCAGAACCGGGACTAGTCCTTTCGAGCAGTACTTC.

This clonotype was seen a few times. The chain couples TRBV29-1 to TRBJ1-1, with a tentative D call TRBD1 (6 bases). Trimming took off 7 bases at V and 0 bases at J, with 15 bases between the two ends. Looked up from germline, CDR1 is SQVTM and CDR2 is ANQGSEA. CDR3 length equals 14 residues. As DNA, the CDR3 is TGCAGCGCGGGGGGGCGGGGATTGAACACTGAAGCTTTCTTT. The encoded protein is CSAGGRGLNTEAFF.

This clonotype was recorded at least ten times. The V call is TRBV28, the J call TRBJ2-7; possibly TRBD1 for D (6 bases). Per the germline V gene, CDR1 is MDHEN and CDR2 is SYDVKM. The CDR3 spans 14 residues. V gave up 6 bases and J gave up 4 bases, with 16 bases separating them. The CDR3 coding sequence is TGTGCCAGCAGCCAACTACAGGGATCTTACGAGCAGTACTTC. Its protein is CASSQLQGSYEQYF.

This clonotype was seen many times. This sequence joins TRBV7-3 and TRBJ2-7; possible D gene TRBD2, 6 bases. Germline CDR1 and CDR2: SGHTA and FQGTGA. CDR3 size: 14 residues. V was shortened by 5 bases and J by 1 base, with 12 bases between the two germline ends. CDR3 region: CASSPDGGSYEQYF. The CDR3 nucleotides read TGTGCCAGCAGCCCAGATGGAGGGTCCTACGAGCAGTACTTC.

This clonotype was observed many times. The genes are TRBV5-6 and TRBJ2-7, with 9 nucleotides matching TRBD1. The CDR3 consists of 15 residues. Germline values: CDR1 SGHDT, CDR2 YYEEEE. The V gene end was trimmed by 4 bases and the J gene end by 2 bases; junction bases not matched to a gene: 7. For the CDR3, the DNA is TGTGCCAGCAGCCGCACGACAGGGGGAACCTACGAGCAGTACTTC. This encodes CASSRTTGGTYEQYF.

J is TRBJ1-1 and V is TRBV6-1; D not resolved. Trimming shortened V by 2 bases and J by 4 bases, and 14 bases separated the two germline ends. The CDR3 is 15 residues long. Germline V gene lookup returns CDR1 MNHNS and CDR2 SASEGT. CDR3 sequence (DNA): TGTGCCAGCAGTGAAAATTGGGCAGGCACCACTGAAGCTTTCTTT. It translates to CASSENWAGTTEAFF.